This TCR beta chain was captured in a study of blood T cell repertoires in COVID-19. Produced via immunoSEQ multiplex PCR; TCRdb's table is partial and in-frame only. Seen here are 90,000 to 120,000 clones, roughly 84% observed once, and the top ten hold approximately 4.1%. Of note for this clone: At one end the junction does not follow the germline gene, possibly because of a read error.

The receptor comes from a human donor in a cohort sampled during active COVID-19. The source material was peripheral blood.

Here the CDR3 DNA reads TGCGCCAGCAGCTTTGCGGTGGAGCGGGAGAACTTC. It codes for CASSFAVERENF. The V and J genes are TRBV5-1 and TRBJ2-7; 8 nucleotides line up with TRBD2. The germline V gene encodes CDR1 SGHRS and CDR2 YFSETQ. This CDR3 contains 12 residues.